This record covers a single TCR beta chain. The data derive from a study of control samples from healthy donors and cancer patients. TCRdb's copy holds only in-frame clones and misses some; the assay was immunoSEQ multiplex PCR. In the table there are 60,000 to 75,000 clones, about 89% of which are singletons. Germline V gene data show CDR1 as MNHEY and CDR2 as SVGAGI. V was pared by 6 bases and J by 2 bases, with 14 bases between. The CDR3 consists of 14 residues. The sample comprised PBMCs. The V call is TRBV6-5, the J call TRBJ2-7; D may be TRBD1 (6 bases). This TCR derives from a woman aged 45-65 years with head and neck cancer. The CDR3 DNA sequence: TGTGCCAGCAGGTCGACAGGAAGGACCTACGAGCAGTACTTC. Protein product: CASRSTGRTYEQYF.